Following are 18 T cell receptor beta chains from one sample sequenced in a study of T cell responses to AZD1222 COVID-19 vaccine. Measured with immunoSEQ multiplex PCR; TCRdb has only the in-frame clones, and not every one. This sample has roughly 67,000 clones, with approximately 90% found just once. The sample here was peripheral blood, taken on day 0 of AZD1222 vaccination. Receptors originate from an adult in good health.

V usage is TRBV27 and J usage is TRBJ1-5; D is unclear. This CDR3 has 13 amino acids. CDR1 is MNHEY, CDR2 SMNVEV, per germline (reference sequence). V was trimmed by 3 bases and J by 5 bases, leaving 8 bases between them. CDR3 region: CASSFSLDQPQHF. CDR3 nucleotides: TGTGCCAGCAGTTTTTCCCTGGATCAGCCCCAGCATTTT.

The chain employs TRBV7-3 and TRBJ1-1, with D unresolved. This CDR3 has 13 amino acids. The germline V and J ends were trimmed by 3 bases and 5 bases, with 10 bases remaining between them. Germline loops: CDR1 SGHTA, CDR2 FQGTGA. In DNA, the CDR3 is TGTGCCAGCAGCTTGATGGCGGGTACTGAAGCTTTCTTT. The encoded protein is CASSLMAGTEAFF.

CDR3: CASSDPPGELFF. The CDR3 DNA reads TGTGCCAGCAGTGACCCCCCCGGGGAGCTGTTTTTT. The V gene is TRBV6-4, the J gene TRBJ2-2; D not certain. The CDR3 runs to 12 residues. CDR1 and CDR2 (germline): MRHNA, SNTAGT. V was shortened by 2 bases and J by 6 bases, with 4 bases between the two germline ends.

The V and J genes are TRBV5-1 and TRBJ2-2; 9 bases line up with TRBD1. This CDR3 region has 16 residues. Germline assignment: CDR1 SGHRS and CDR2 YFSETQ. The J segment lost 6 bases and the V segment lost 4 bases, leaving 10 bases of the junction unmatched. The CDR3 sequence is CASSPGGQGGSGELFF. The CDR3 DNA is TGCGCCAGCAGCCCGGGGGGACAGGGAGGATCCGGGGAGCTGTTTTTT.

This chain connects TRBV6-1 to TRBJ2-7, with 10 bases identical to TRBD1. With 0 bases clipped from V and 2 bases from J, the junction kept 4 bases outside the gene matches. This CDR3 has 16 amino acids. Germline V lookup: CDR1 MNHNS, CDR2 SASEGT. CDR3 sequence: CASSEARQGAAYEQYF. CDR3 sequence (DNA): TGTGCCAGCAGTGAAGCCCGACAGGGGGCTGCCTACGAGCAGTACTTC.

The chain recombines TRBV2 with TRBJ2-7, with a tentative D call TRBD2 (5 bases). Germline V gene lookup returns CDR1 SNHLY and CDR2 FYNNEI. CDR3 length equals 13 residues. V lost 7 bases, J lost 0 bases, and 10 bases lay in between. The CDR3 reads CASKLGISYEQYF. For the CDR3, the DNA is TGTGCCAGCAAACTAGGGATCTCCTACGAGCAGTACTTC.

The chain is built from TRBV5-5 and TRBJ1-2, with 7 bases identical to TRBD1. CDR3 length equals 14 residues. The J segment lost 3 bases and the V segment lost 0 bases, leaving 2 bases of the junction unmatched. Germline lookup yields CDR1 SGHKS and CDR2 YYEKEE (reference sequence). CDR3 coding DNA: TGTGCCAGCAGCTTGGATACAGGGGACTATGGCTACACCTTC. It translates to CASSLDTGDYGYTF.

The rearrangement joins TRBV27 to TRBJ2-2; D might be TRBD1 or TRBD2, each matching 6 bases. Trimming removed 5 bases at V and 3 bases at J, with 10 bases between. The germline CDR1 and CDR2 sequences are MNHEY and SMNVEV (reference sequence). The CDR3 runs 14 residues. The DNA of the CDR3 is TGTGCCAGCAGTACGGGGGCTTACACCGGGGAGCTGTTTTTT. This gives the protein CASSTGAYTGELFF.

V is TRBV12-2 and J is TRBJ1-5. TRBV12-2 is a recognized pseudogene. There are 17 residues in the CDR3. The CDR3 region is CASRTYDSGACPQPQHF. As DNA, the CDR3 is TGTGCAAGTCGCACATACGACAGCGGCGCTTGCCCTCAGCCCCAGCATTTT.

In its sample, this clone was seen once. V is TRBV6-5 and J is TRBJ1-4; TRBD1 might be the D (6 bases). V was cut by 2 bases and J by 5 bases, with 15 bases left in between. This CDR3 comprises 16 residues. Germline V gene sequence: CDR1 MNHEY, CDR2 SVGAGI. The CDR3 spells CASSYAWGGQNEKLFF. The CDR3 bases are TGTGCCAGCAGTTACGCGTGGGGGGGGCAAAATGAAAAACTGTTTTTT.

The chain employs TRBV6-2 or TRBV6-3 and TRBJ1-2, with D possibly matching TRBD1 (6 bases). CDR3 size: 12 residues. Trimming removed 2 bases at V and 5 bases at J, with 6 bases between. CDR1 and CDR2 from the germline V gene are MNHEY and SVGEGT. CDR3 region: CASSYQGYGYTF. The CDR3 DNA reads as TGTGCCAGCAGTTACCAGGGGTATGGCTACACCTTC.

The chain employs TRBV11-2 and TRBJ2-7; D not certain. CDR3 length equals 14 residues. Per the germline V gene, CDR1 is SGHAT and CDR2 is FQNNGV. Trimming took 5 bases from V and 9 from J, leaving 20 bases between them. CDR3 in DNA: TGTGCCAGCAGCCCACTGCAATTCGGCTTTGGGCAGTACTTC. This encodes CASSPLQFGFGQYF.

The chain joins TRBV6-5 to TRBJ2-7, with 12 positions matching TRBD1. Per germline, CDR1 MNHEY and CDR2 SVGAGI. The J segment lost 5 bases and the V segment lost 6 bases, leaving 5 bases of the junction unmatched. This CDR3 contains 14 residues. The CDR3 loop reads CASRGQGASHEQYF. The CDR3 DNA reads as TGTGCCAGCAGGGGACAGGGGGCCTCTCACGAGCAGTACTTC.

V and J are TRBV19 and TRBJ2-7, with 9 nucleotides matching TRBD1. V dropped 10 bases and J dropped 6; count of bases not matched to a gene: 4. This CDR3 has 11 amino acids. Germline-derived CDR1 and CDR2 are LNHDA and SQIVND (reference sequence). CDR3 nucleotides: TGTGCCACTTGGACAGGGGTCGAGCAGTACTTC. As protein: CATWTGVEQYF. Using reference TRBV19 and TRBJ2-7 for the parts outside the CDR3, the full variable domain is DGGITQSPKYLFRKEGQNVTLSCEQNLNHDAMYWYRQDPGQGLRLIYYSQIVNDFQKGDIAEGYSVSREKKESFPLTVTSAQKNPTAFYLCATWTGVEQYFGPGTRLTVT.

The chain joins TRBV5-1 to TRBJ1-1, with TRBD1 as a possible D gene (5 bases). Germline assignment: CDR1 SGHRS and CDR2 YFSETQ. V dropped 0 bases and J dropped 7 bases, with 16 bases sitting between them. The length of the CDR3 is 15 residues. The CDR3 reads CASSLAGRGENEAFF. In DNA, the CDR3 is TGCGCCAGCAGCTTGGCCGGAAGGGGAGAGAATGAAGCTTTCTTT.

The gene calls are TRBV24-1 and TRBJ1-5, with 7 bases that match TRBD1. Looked up from germline, CDR1 is KGHDR and CDR2 is SFDVKD. Trimming took 2 bases from V and 4 from J; bases not matched to a gene: 4. CDR3 size: 15 residues. The DNA of the CDR3 is TGTGCCACCAGTGATTCGACGACAGGGAATCAGCCCCAGCATTTT. It is translated as CATSDSTTGNQPQHF.

This rearrangement joins TRBV9 to TRBJ1-6, with D hard to call. The CDR3 is 16 amino acids. Trimming stripped 1 base from V and 3 bases from J, with 11 bases between. Germline CDR1 SGDLS, CDR2 YYNGEE. CDR3 nucleotides: TGTGCCAGCAGCGTAACGGACGACGGCTATAATTCACCCCTCCACTTT. This gives the protein CASSVTDDGYNSPLHF.

This clone showed up just once. V usage is TRBV28 and J usage is TRBJ2-7; maybe TRBD1 (5 bases). CDR3 length: 12 residues. Germline V gene lookup returns CDR1 MDHEN and CDR2 SYDVKM. V shed 6 bases and J shed 2 bases, with 8 bases lying between them. The CDR3 here is CASRTVPYEQYF. DNA of the CDR3: TGTGCCAGCAGGACAGTACCCTACGAGCAGTACTTC.